Listed below are T cell receptor beta chains from one sample, sequenced in a study of cytomegalovirus exposure and HLA in healthy donors. TCRdb's copy holds only in-frame clones and misses some; the assay was immunoSEQ multiplex PCR. This table has about 170,000 clones, roughly 84% appearing once. Material for sequencing was PBMCs. The receptors were sampled from a male donor in good health and CMV-seronegative. CDR3s include the opening cysteine and the closing phenylalanine or tryptophan. The order of the fields is CDR3 DNA, CDR3 protein, V gene, D gene, clone size, J gene. D genes are given only for firm matches. Rows may omit the clone size; those that give it use once, few, many or a size class.

cdr3_nt: TGTGCCAGCAGCCTGGTGGGGACTAGCGGGGGGTACAATGAGCAGTTCTTC
cdr3_aa: CASSLVGTSGGYNEQFF
v_call: TRBV7-6
d_call: TRBD2
clone_size: few
j_call: TRBJ2-1

cdr3_nt: TGCAGCGTTGAGGGGAGGAGTGGGGCTTTCTTT
cdr3_aa: CSVEGRSGAFF
v_call: TRBV29-1
d_call: .
clone_size: .
j_call: TRBJ1-1

cdr3_nt: TGTGCCAGTTCCTCGGAGGACCGCTATGGCTACACCTTC
cdr3_aa: CASSSEDRYGYTF
v_call: TRBV19
d_call: .
clone_size: .
j_call: TRBJ1-2

cdr3_nt: TGTTCCAGCAGCCCCCGAGGGGGACCGGCGACCTACGAGCAGTACTTC
cdr3_aa: CSSSPRGGPATYEQYF
v_call: TRBV7-9
d_call: .
clone_size: .
j_call: TRBJ2-7

cdr3_nt: TGTGCCAGCAGCTCATCTAGCGGGAGCTCCTACGAGCAGTACTTC
cdr3_aa: CASSSSSGSSYEQYF
v_call: TRBV14
d_call: TRBD2
clone_size: .
j_call: TRBJ2-7

cdr3_nt: TGCGCCAGCAGCTCACTAGCGGGAGACCACGAGCAGTACTTC
cdr3_aa: CASSSLAGDHEQYF
v_call: TRBV5-1
d_call: TRBD2
clone_size: .
j_call: TRBJ2-7

cdr3_nt: TGTGCCAGCATCGTGGAGGGCACCAGCAATCAGCCCCAGCATTTT
cdr3_aa: CASIVEGTSNQPQHF
v_call: TRBV6-1
d_call: .
clone_size: .
j_call: TRBJ1-5

cdr3_nt: TGTGCCAGCAGTTTATCGCCTATTACCCGTTATGAGCCGGTGTTCTTC
cdr3_aa: CASSLSPITRYEPVFF
v_call: TRBV27
d_call: .
clone_size: .
j_call: TRBJ2-1

cdr3_nt: TGTGCCAGCAGCTTACTGGCAGGAATAAGCAATCAGCCCCAGCATTTT
cdr3_aa: CASSLLAGISNQPQHF
v_call: TRBV7-2
d_call: .
clone_size: .
j_call: TRBJ1-5

cdr3_nt: TGTGCCAGCAGTATCACCGGCCGGAGATCCTACGAGCAGTACTTC
cdr3_aa: CASSITGRRSYEQYF
v_call: TRBV27
d_call: .
clone_size: .
j_call: TRBJ2-7

cdr3_nt: TGTGCCAGCAGTGAATCGAGCCCTGGACTCTTCACAGATACGCAGTATTTT
cdr3_aa: CASSESSPGLFTDTQYF
v_call: TRBV2
d_call: .
clone_size: .
j_call: TRBJ2-3

cdr3_nt: TGTGCCAGCAACACGGGCCCCAGGGACTACGAGCAGTACTTC
cdr3_aa: CASNTGPRDYEQYF
v_call: TRBV6-5
d_call: .
clone_size: once
j_call: TRBJ2-7

cdr3_nt: TGTGCCAGTATTACAGGCCCCATGAACACTGAAGCTTTCTTT
cdr3_aa: CASITGPMNTEAFF
v_call: TRBV19
d_call: .
clone_size: .
j_call: TRBJ1-1

cdr3_nt: TGTGCCAGCAGCTACCAGAGGGGGGGCTACACCTTC
cdr3_aa: CASSYQRGGYTF
v_call: TRBV5-4
d_call: .
clone_size: .
j_call: TRBJ1-2

cdr3_nt: TGTGCCAGCTCACCAGTTGGCCAGGGGTCCTACGGCGATCAGCCCCAGCATTTT
cdr3_aa: CASSPVGQGSYGDQPQHF
v_call: TRBV18
d_call: .
clone_size: .
j_call: TRBJ1-5

cdr3_nt: TGCGCCAGCAGGTGGGGGACAGGGAATATGAATGAGCAGTTCTTC
cdr3_aa: CASRWGTGNMNEQFF
v_call: TRBV5-1
d_call: TRBD1
clone_size: few
j_call: TRBJ2-1

cdr3_nt: TGTGCCAGCAGCGTAGGAGAGGGAGCGAGCAATCAGCCCCAGCATTTT
cdr3_aa: CASSVGEGASNQPQHF
v_call: TRBV9
d_call: .
clone_size: .
j_call: TRBJ1-5

cdr3_nt: TGTGCCAGCAGCTCCCTGGGGGGAACTGGAAACACCATATATTTT
cdr3_aa: CASSSLGGTGNTIYF
v_call: TRBV14
d_call: .
clone_size: .
j_call: TRBJ1-3

cdr3_nt: TGTGCCAGCAGCTCAGGGACTAGCGGGAGGGCCGTATCCTACAATGAGCAGTTCTTC
cdr3_aa: CASSSGTSGRAVSYNEQFF
v_call: TRBV7-3
d_call: TRBD2
clone_size: .
j_call: TRBJ2-1

cdr3_nt: TGTGCCATCAGTGAGATGAGGACTTCTGGAAACACCATATATTTT
cdr3_aa: CAISEMRTSGNTIYF
v_call: TRBV10-3
d_call: .
clone_size: .
j_call: TRBJ1-3

cdr3_nt: TGTGCCAGCAGTATCTTATCGAACTCAGGTGGGGAGACCCAGTACTTC
cdr3_aa: CASSILSNSGGETQYF
v_call: TRBV27
d_call: .
clone_size: .
j_call: TRBJ2-5

cdr3_nt: TGTGCCAGCAGCCCCCGGCGGGGGGACAGAAGGACCTACGAGCAGTACTTC
cdr3_aa: CASSPRRGDRRTYEQYF
v_call: TRBV7-9
d_call: .
clone_size: .
j_call: TRBJ2-7

cdr3_nt: TGCGCCAGCAGCTTGGATCAGGGTAGCGAGCAGTTCTTC
cdr3_aa: CASSLDQGSEQFF
v_call: TRBV5-1
d_call: .
clone_size: .
j_call: TRBJ2-1

cdr3_nt: TGTGCCAGCAGCTTAGCGTTTTGGGGCTCTGCCTACAATGAGCAGTTCTTC
cdr3_aa: CASSLAFWGSAYNEQFF
v_call: TRBV11-1
d_call: .
clone_size: .
j_call: TRBJ2-1

cdr3_nt: TGTGCCATCAGTGAGTCGAGGTCAGGGGGCGAGAAAAAACTGTTTTTT
cdr3_aa: CAISESRSGGEKKLFF
v_call: TRBV10-3
d_call: TRBD1
clone_size: .
j_call: TRBJ1-4

cdr3_nt: TGTGCCGGTAGTAATGAGGGTAGCGGGAAAAGGTACGAGCAGTACTTC
cdr3_aa: CAGSNEGSGKRYEQYF
v_call: TRBV19
d_call: TRBD2
clone_size: .
j_call: TRBJ2-7

cdr3_nt: TGTGCCAGCCGGGGACAGGTCGGGGAGACCCTCCACTTT
cdr3_aa: CASRGQVGETLHF
v_call: TRBV2
d_call: TRBD1
clone_size: .
j_call: TRBJ1-6

cdr3_nt: TGTGCCTCCCGAGGGGGTTATTCTGAAAAACTGTTTTTT
cdr3_aa: CASRGGYSEKLFF
v_call: TRBV2
d_call: .
clone_size: .
j_call: TRBJ1-4

cdr3_nt: TGTGCCAGCAGAAAAGGCCGGGACACCTCATACGAGCAGTACTTC
cdr3_aa: CASRKGRDTSYEQYF
v_call: TRBV6-1
d_call: .
clone_size: .
j_call: TRBJ2-7

cdr3_nt: TGCGCCAGCAGCCAAGACAGACAGGGGGCTAGGTACTTC
cdr3_aa: CASSQDRQGARYF
v_call: TRBV4-3
d_call: TRBD1
clone_size: once
j_call: TRBJ2-7

cdr3_nt: TGTGCCACCAGCACCAACAGAGCCTTAACGAACACTGAAGCTTTCTTT
cdr3_aa: CATSTNRALTNTEAFF
v_call: TRBV15
d_call: .
clone_size: .
j_call: TRBJ1-1

cdr3_nt: TGTGCCAGCAAAACTGACAGGGGGAATCAGCCCCAGCATTTT
cdr3_aa: CASKTDRGNQPQHF
v_call: TRBV27
d_call: TRBD1
clone_size: .
j_call: TRBJ1-5

cdr3_nt: TGTGCCATCAGTGAGTCGGGGCAGTACTATGGCTACACCTTC
cdr3_aa: CAISESGQYYGYTF
v_call: TRBV10-3
d_call: .
clone_size: few
j_call: TRBJ1-2

cdr3_nt: TGTGCCAGCAGCGATCCGGGACAGGGTAACTATGGCTACACCTTC
cdr3_aa: CASSDPGQGNYGYTF
v_call: TRBV5-6
d_call: TRBD1
clone_size: few
j_call: TRBJ1-2

cdr3_nt: TGCGCCATTTGTACGGGGGGGGATGAAAAACTGTTTTTT
cdr3_aa: CAICTGGDEKLFF
v_call: TRBV23-1
d_call: .
clone_size: once
j_call: TRBJ1-4

cdr3_nt: TGTGCCAGCAGCTCACTCTCCGGGACAGGGGAAGGCTACACCTTC
cdr3_aa: CASSSLSGTGEGYTF
v_call: TRBV11-2
d_call: TRBD1
clone_size: .
j_call: TRBJ1-2

cdr3_nt: TGTGCCAGCAGCTTATGGGCGGGGGGGACCTACGAGCAGTACTTC
cdr3_aa: CASSLWAGGTYEQYF
v_call: TRBV7-6
d_call: TRBD2
clone_size: once
j_call: TRBJ2-7

cdr3_nt: .
cdr3_aa: CSVGEGSHF
v_call: TRBV29-1
d_call: .
clone_size: .
j_call: TRBJ1-2

cdr3_nt: TGCGCCAGCAGCTTTTTGCTAGCGGGGGGAACAGATACGCAGTATTTT
cdr3_aa: CASSFLLAGGTDTQYF
v_call: TRBV5-1
d_call: TRBD2
clone_size: .
j_call: TRBJ2-3

cdr3_nt: TGCAGCGTTTTGCGGGTCGATGGCTACACCTTC
cdr3_aa: CSVLRVDGYTF
v_call: TRBV29-1
d_call: .
clone_size: .
j_call: TRBJ1-2

cdr3_nt: TGTGCCAGCAGCTCACAGGGAAACACCATATATTTT
cdr3_aa: CASSSQGNTIYF
v_call: TRBV7-8
d_call: .
clone_size: .
j_call: TRBJ1-3

cdr3_nt: TGTGCCGCTTCCGGGACTAGCGGGGGTGAGACCCAGTACTTC
cdr3_aa: CAASGTSGGETQYF
v_call: TRBV5-4
d_call: TRBD2
clone_size: few
j_call: TRBJ2-5

cdr3_nt: TGTGCCAGTAGTATTCGGGACAGCCGTAACTACAATGAGCAGTTCTTC
cdr3_aa: CASSIRDSRNYNEQFF
v_call: TRBV19
d_call: TRBD1
clone_size: .
j_call: TRBJ2-1

cdr3_nt: TGCGCCAGCAGCGTAAACAGCTACACTGAAGCTTTCTTT
cdr3_aa: CASSVNSYTEAFF
v_call: TRBV5-1
d_call: .
clone_size: .
j_call: TRBJ1-1

cdr3_nt: TGTGCCAGCAGTGGCAGGGTTCGCGCTGAAGCTTTCTTT
cdr3_aa: CASSGRVRAEAFF
v_call: TRBV28
d_call: .
clone_size: .
j_call: TRBJ1-1

cdr3_nt: TGTGCCAGCTCACCCATACAGGGCTTTAAATCCACTGAAGCTTTCTTT
cdr3_aa: CASSPIQGFKSTEAFF
v_call: TRBV18
d_call: .
clone_size: .
j_call: TRBJ1-1

cdr3_nt: TGTGCCAGCTCACCACCGTCCAGGGGCATCTACGAGCAGTACTTC
cdr3_aa: CASSPPSRGIYEQYF
v_call: TRBV18
d_call: .
clone_size: .
j_call: TRBJ2-7

cdr3_nt: TGTGCCAGCAGCTCCGGGACAGGGCCCTACGAGCAGTACTTC
cdr3_aa: CASSSGTGPYEQYF
v_call: TRBV11-3
d_call: TRBD1
clone_size: .
j_call: TRBJ2-7

cdr3_nt: TGTGCCAGCAGCCACCGGGACAGGGTCACAGATACGCAGTATTTT
cdr3_aa: CASSHRDRVTDTQYF
v_call: TRBV5-4
d_call: TRBD1
clone_size: .
j_call: TRBJ2-3

cdr3_nt: TGTGCCAGCGCTAGCGGGGGGGCCACAAGCTCCTACAATGAGCAGTTCTTC
cdr3_aa: CASASGGATSSYNEQFF
v_call: TRBV7-7
d_call: TRBD2
clone_size: .
j_call: TRBJ2-1

cdr3_nt: TGTGCCAGCAGCGCGCGACAGGGTGCATTGGGCACTGAAGCTTTCTTT
cdr3_aa: CASSARQGALGTEAFF
v_call: TRBV9
d_call: TRBD1
clone_size: .
j_call: TRBJ1-1

cdr3_nt: TGTGCCAGCAGCGCAGACCCAGGGGTAGACTACGAGCAGTACTTC
cdr3_aa: CASSADPGVDYEQYF
v_call: TRBV9
d_call: .
clone_size: .
j_call: TRBJ2-7

cdr3_nt: TGCGCCAGCAGCCAAGAAGTGAGGGAGGCCGGTGGCTACACCTTC
cdr3_aa: CASSQEVREAGGYTF
v_call: TRBV4-3
d_call: .
clone_size: .
j_call: TRBJ1-2